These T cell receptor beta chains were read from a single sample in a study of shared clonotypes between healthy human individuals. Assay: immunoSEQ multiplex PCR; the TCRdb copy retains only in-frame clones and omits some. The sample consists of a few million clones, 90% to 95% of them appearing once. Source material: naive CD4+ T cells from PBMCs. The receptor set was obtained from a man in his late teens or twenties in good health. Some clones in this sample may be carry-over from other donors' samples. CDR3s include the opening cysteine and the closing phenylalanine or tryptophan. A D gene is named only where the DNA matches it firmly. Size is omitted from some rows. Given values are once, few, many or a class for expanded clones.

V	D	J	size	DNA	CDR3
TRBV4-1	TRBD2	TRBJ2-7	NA	TGCGCCAGCAGCCAAGGCGGGAGCCCTTACGAGCAGTACTTC	CASSQGGSPYEQYF
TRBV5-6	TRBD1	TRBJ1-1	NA	TGTGCCAGCAGCTTGGGGACAGGGGGCTACACTGAAGCTTTCTTT	CASSLGTGGYTEAFF
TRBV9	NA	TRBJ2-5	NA	TGTGCCAGCAGCGTAGCAGGAGACCTAGAGACCCAGTACTTC	CASSVAGDLETQYF
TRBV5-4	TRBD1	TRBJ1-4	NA	TGTGCCAGCAGCTTGGCCGGGACAGGGCGCGAAAAACTGTTTTTT	CASSLAGTGREKLFF
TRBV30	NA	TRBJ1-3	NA	TGTGCCTGGAAAGGCGGCAACTCTGGAAACACCATATATTTT	CAWKGGNSGNTIYF
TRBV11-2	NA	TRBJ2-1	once	TGTGCCAGCAGCTTAGATGCCTACCACAATGAGCAGTTCTTC	CASSLDAYHNEQFF
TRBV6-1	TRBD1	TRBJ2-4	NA	TGTGCCGTCCCGGCGGCACAGGGGGAAAACATTCAGTACTTC	CAVPAAQGENIQYF
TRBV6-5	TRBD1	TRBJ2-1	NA	TGTGCCAGCAGGCCCGGGACAGGGACCTACAATGAGCAGTTCTTC	CASRPGTGTYNEQFF
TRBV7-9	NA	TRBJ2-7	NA	TGTGCCAGCAGCTTAAGGGGGGACCCCACCTACGAGCAGTACTTC	CASSLRGDPTYEQYF
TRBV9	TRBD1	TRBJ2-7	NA	TGTGCCAGCAGCGTAGCCCCGGGACAGGCCTACGAGCAGTACTTC	CASSVAPGQAYEQYF
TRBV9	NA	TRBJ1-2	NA	TGTGCCAGCAGCGTAGGCGGGGGTAGGAACTATGGCTACACCTTC	CASSVGGGRNYGYTF
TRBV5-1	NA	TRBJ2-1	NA	TGCGCCAGCGGCCAGACTAGGGATGAGCAGTTCTTC	CASGQTRDEQFF
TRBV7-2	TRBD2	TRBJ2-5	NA	TGTGCCAGCAGCTTAGCGGGGAGCGGGAGTAGGGAGACCCAGTACTTC	CASSLAGSGSRETQYF
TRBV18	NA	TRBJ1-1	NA	TGTGCCAGCTCAGCGACAGGAGGGAGGAACACTGAAGCTTTCTTT	CASSATGGRNTEAFF
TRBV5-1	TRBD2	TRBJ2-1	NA	TGCGCCAGCAGCTTGTCGGGAGGCCCCTACAATGAGCAGTTCTTC	CASSLSGGPYNEQFF
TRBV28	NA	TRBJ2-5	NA	TGTGCCAGCAGTTTCGGCAGGGCAGAGACCCAGTACTTC	CASSFGRAETQYF
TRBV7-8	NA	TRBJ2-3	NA	TGTGCCAGCAGCTTACTAAACGCGGGGAGCACAGATACGCAGTATTTT	CASSLLNAGSTDTQYF
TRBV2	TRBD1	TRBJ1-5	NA	TGTGCCAGCAGTACGAAGACAGGGGTCGCGAATCAGCCCCAGCATTTT	CASSTKTGVANQPQHF
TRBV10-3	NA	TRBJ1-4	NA	TGTGCCATCAGTGAAGGGGGTGAAAAACTGTTTTTT	CAISEGGEKLFF
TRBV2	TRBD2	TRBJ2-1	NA	TGTGCCAGCAGTGAAGCGCTGGCTAGCGGTGAGCAGTTCTTC	CASSEALASGEQFF
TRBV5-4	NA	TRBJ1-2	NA	TGTGCCAGCAGCTTGAAGAAGGGGAGCTATGGCTACACCTTC	CASSLKKGSYGYTF
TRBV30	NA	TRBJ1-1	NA	TGTGCCTGGAGTGTGGGGGTGACTGAAGCTTTCTTT	CAWSVGVTEAFF
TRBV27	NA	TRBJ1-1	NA	TGTGCCAGCAGTTTAGACTTGTACACCACTGAAGCTTTCTTT	CASSLDLYTTEAFF
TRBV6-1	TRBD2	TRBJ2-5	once	TGTGCCAGCAGTCTTAGCGGGATTGCTGAGACCCAGTACTTC	CASSLSGIAETQYF
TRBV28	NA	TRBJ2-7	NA	TGTGCCAGCGGGCTGGCAAAGGGACAGCAGTACTTC	CASGLAKGQQYF
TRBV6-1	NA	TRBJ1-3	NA	TGTGCCAGCAGTGATCAAGGGAGTACTGGAAACACCATATATTTT	CASSDQGSTGNTIYF
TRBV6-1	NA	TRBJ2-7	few	TGTGCCAGCAGTGAAAGGACTCCCTACGAGCAGTACTTC	CASSERTPYEQYF
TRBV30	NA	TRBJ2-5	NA	TGTGCCTGGAATGGAGTCTCACAAGAGACCCAGTACTTC	CAWNGVSQETQYF
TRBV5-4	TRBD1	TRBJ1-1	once	TGTGCCAGCAGCGGGACAGTAAACACTGAAGCTTTCTTT	CASSGTVNTEAFF
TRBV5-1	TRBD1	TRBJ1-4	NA	TGCGCCAGCAGCTTGGTTGGTGGAACAGGGGACGAAAAACTGTTTTTT	CASSLVGGTGDEKLFF
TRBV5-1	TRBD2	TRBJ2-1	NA	TGCGCCAGCAGCTTGCTAGCGGGGTACAATGAGCAGTTCTTC	CASSLLAGYNEQFF
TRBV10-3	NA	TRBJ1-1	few	TGTGCCACCATGGGGGAAACGGTGGTTGAAGCTTTCTTT	CATMGETVVEAFF
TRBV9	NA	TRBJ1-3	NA	TGTGCCAGCAGCTCTAGAGGCCGAGACACCATATATTTT	CASSSRGRDTIYF
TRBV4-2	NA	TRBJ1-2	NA	TGTGCCAGCACCAGGGAACGGAGCTATGGCTACACCTTC	CASTRERSYGYTF
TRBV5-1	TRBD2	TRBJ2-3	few	TGCGCCAGCAGCTTGACTAGCGGGAGTACAGATACGCAGTATTTT	CASSLTSGSTDTQYF
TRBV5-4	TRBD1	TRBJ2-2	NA	TGTGCCAGCAGCTTCCCGGACAGGGGCACCGGGGAGCTGTTTTTT	CASSFPDRGTGELFF
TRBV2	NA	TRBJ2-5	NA	TGTGCCAGCAGGACACGCGAGACCCAGTACTTC	CASRTRETQYF